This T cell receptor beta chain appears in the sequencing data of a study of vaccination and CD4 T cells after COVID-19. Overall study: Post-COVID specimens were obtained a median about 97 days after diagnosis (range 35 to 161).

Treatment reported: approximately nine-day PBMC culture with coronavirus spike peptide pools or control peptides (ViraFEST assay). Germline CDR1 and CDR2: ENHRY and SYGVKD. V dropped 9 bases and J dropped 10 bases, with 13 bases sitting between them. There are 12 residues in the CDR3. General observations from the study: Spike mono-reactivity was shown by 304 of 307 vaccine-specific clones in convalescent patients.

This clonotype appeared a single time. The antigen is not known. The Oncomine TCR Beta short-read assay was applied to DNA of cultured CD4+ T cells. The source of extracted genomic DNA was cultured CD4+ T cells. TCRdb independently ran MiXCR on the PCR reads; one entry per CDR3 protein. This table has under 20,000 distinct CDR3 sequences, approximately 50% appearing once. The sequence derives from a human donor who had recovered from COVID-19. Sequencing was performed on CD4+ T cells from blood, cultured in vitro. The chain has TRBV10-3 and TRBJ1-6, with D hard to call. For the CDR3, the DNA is TGTGCCATAAGAGCGCCCGGGTCACCCCTCCACTTT. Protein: CAIRAPGSPLHF.